This entry concerns a single TCR beta chain. These data come from a study of T cells in Graves' hyperthyroidism and ophthalmopathy. The study excluded patients with uncontrolled infection, other autoimmune disease, pregnancy or lactation. The PBMCs studied were ones that came from 9 to 10 ml fresh peripheral blood. With 7 bases removed from V and 9 bases from J, the gap between germline ends came to 19 bases. The CDR3 has 15 residues. Germline CDR1 and CDR2: KGHSH and LQKENI. RNA transcripts provided the source from which TCR beta CDR3 regions were amplified. A set of HTBI primers served as the primers for a first-round RT-PCR of the TCR CDR3. Using its own MiXCR run on the multiplex PCR reads, TCRdb lists one record per CDR3 protein. The sample includes hundreds of thousands of distinct CDR3 sequences, about 15% seen only once; the top ten take 10%.

The sequenced sample was blood. V usage is TRBV18 and J usage is TRBJ1-6; D gene unclear. The receptor was derived from a woman between 18 and 29 years old with Graves' hyperthyroidism. CDR3 nucleotide sequence: TGTGCCAGCTGTCCGGGCCGCCAGGCGGGTTCACCCCTCCACTTT. Protein product: CASCPGRQAGSPLHF. The entire variable domain, with the rest obtained from reference TRBV18 and TRBJ1-6, is as follows: NAGVMQNPRHLVRRRGQEARLRCSPMKGHSHVYWYRQLPEEGLKFMVYLQKENIIDESGMPKERFSAEFPKEGPSILRIQQVVRGDSAAYFCASCPGRQAGSPLHFGNGTRLTVT.